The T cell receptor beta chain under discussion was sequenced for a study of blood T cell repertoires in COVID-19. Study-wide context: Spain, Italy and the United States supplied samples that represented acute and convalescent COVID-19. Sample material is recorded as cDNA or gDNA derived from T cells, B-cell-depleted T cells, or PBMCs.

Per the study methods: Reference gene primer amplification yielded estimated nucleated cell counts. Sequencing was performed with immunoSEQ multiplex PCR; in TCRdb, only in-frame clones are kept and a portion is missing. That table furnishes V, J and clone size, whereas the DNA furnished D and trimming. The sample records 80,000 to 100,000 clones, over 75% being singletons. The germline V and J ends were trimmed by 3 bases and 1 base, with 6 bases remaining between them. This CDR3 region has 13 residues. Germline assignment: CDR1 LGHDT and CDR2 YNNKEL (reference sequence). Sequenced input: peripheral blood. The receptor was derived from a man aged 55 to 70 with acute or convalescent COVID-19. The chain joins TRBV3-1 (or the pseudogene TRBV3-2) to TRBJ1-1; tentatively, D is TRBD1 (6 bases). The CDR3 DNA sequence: TGTGCCAGCAGCCAGGACAGGAACACTGAAGCTTTCTTT. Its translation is CASSQDRNTEAFF.